One T cell receptor (beta chain) is described in this entry. No antigen is known for it. TCRdb reprocessed the 5' RACE reads via MiXCR and lists one record per CDR3 protein. The sample lists over 600,000 distinct CDR3 sequences, around 20% seen once, with about 4.3% in the top ten. The germline gives CDR1 SNHLY, CDR2 FYNNEI. CDR3 length: 14 residues. V shed 6 bases and J shed 4 bases, with 15 bases lying between them. This sample was included in a study of identical twins. Findings and caveats of the study: Insertion counts were lower in abundant cord blood beta clonotypes, a trend that memory repertoires did not show.

The same data also went into a second study, on T cells expressing NK-cell markers.

The clonotype comes from a woman between 18 and 30 years old in good health. Sample: PBMCs. V gene TRBV2 combines with J gene TRBJ1-1, with D maybe TRBD1 (6 bases). The CDR3 sequence: CASRARGGGTEAFF. CDR3 nucleotides: TGTGCCAGCAGGGCCCGTGGGGGCGGCACTGAAGCTTTCTTT.